The clone carrying this TCR beta chain was picked up a small number of times. What it binds is not known. V lost 6 bases and J lost 8, with 14 bases in between. The germline gives CDR1 SQVTM, CDR2 ANQGSEA. The CDR3 has 11 residues. The assay was immunoSEQ multiplex PCR, and TCRdb's table has in-frame clones only and misses some. The sample consists of about 180,000 clones, about 89% of them appearing once. This specimen belongs to a study of T cell responses to AZD1222 COVID-19 vaccine. As for the study in general: Analysis merged second doses at about 4 or about 12 weeks.

General study results and limits: In all cases, repertoires were sampled only after the peak T cell response. Spike-specific TCRs gained breadth and depth after people received two AZD1222 doses. Regions 160-218 and 743-854 dominated among vaccine-associated CD4 TCRs spanning spike.

This sequence originates from an adult in good health. The chain carries TRBV29-1 and TRBJ2-7; tentatively, D is TRBD1 (6 bases). This specimen was peripheral blood, taken on day 0 of AZD1222 vaccination. The CDR3 coding sequence is TGCAGCGTGGGAACAGGGATCAAGCAGTACGTC. Protein product: CSVGTGIKQYV.